The following is a T cell receptor (beta chain) sequence with its context. The sample is drawn from a study of blood T cell repertoires in COVID-19. About the study: Whether acute or convalescent, the COVID-19 samples came from the United States, Italy and Spain. Sources were T cells, B-cell-depleted T cells, or PBMCs; the material itself was cDNA or gDNA.

Original processing methods: Estimated nucleated cell counts came from reference gene primer amplification. Only in-frame clones appear in the TCRdb table, and some are missing; sequencing was by immunoSEQ multiplex PCR. V, J and clone size derive from that table, while D and trimming were established from the DNA sequence. The sample yields 250,000 or so clones, approximately 89% seen once. This CDR3 spans 19 amino acids. Trimming took 3 bases from V and 6 from J; bases not matched to a gene: 19. CDR1 and CDR2 (germline): LGHDT, YNNKEL (reference sequence). Input material: peripheral blood. This chain links TRBV3-1 (or the pseudogene TRBV3-2) with TRBJ1-4; 7 bases are shared with TRBD1. The sequence was collected from a woman between 35 and 50 years old who had recovered from COVID-19. CDR3 nucleotide sequence: TGTGCCAGCAGCCACGAAGAAAAAAGAACAGGGGAAGAGGATGAAAAACTGTTTTTT. Translating it yields CASSHEEKRTGEEDEKLFF.